This T cell receptor beta chain was sequenced in a study of T-cell memory formation after mild COVID-19. Study-level background: There were largely donor-specific TCR clusters.

The TCR alpha and TCR beta cDNA libraries, bearing sample barcodes and UMIs, were generated by 5'RACE using constant-segment primers. TCRdb recomputed calls from the 5' RACE reads with MiXCR, one row per CDR3 protein. The sample has about 340,000 distinct CDR3 sequences, more than 20% seen once. This clonotype has a handful of counts. Its antigen remains unidentified. Study outcomes and limitations: Mostly located in CM and EM were contracting CD4+ clones, with contracting CD8+ clones located in EMRA. Memory from before infection featured some responding clones, which suggests cross-reactive memory joined.

Trimming left V 1 base short and J 10 bases short, with 14 bases between. The CDR3 is 14 residues long. Germline V gene data show CDR1 as SGHTA and CDR2 as FQGTGA. Specimen: PBMCs or a T cell subset sorted from them (not recorded which). This sequence joins TRBV7-3 and TRBJ2-1; D might be TRBD1 or TRBD2, each matching 6 bases. This sequence was found in an adult woman who had mild COVID-19 (a few samples of this study predate the infection). Cell type and time point are not known. For the CDR3, the DNA is TGTGCCAGCAGCTTAAAATCGGGGGCTGGAGAGCAGTTCTTC. It yields the protein CASSLKSGAGEQFF.